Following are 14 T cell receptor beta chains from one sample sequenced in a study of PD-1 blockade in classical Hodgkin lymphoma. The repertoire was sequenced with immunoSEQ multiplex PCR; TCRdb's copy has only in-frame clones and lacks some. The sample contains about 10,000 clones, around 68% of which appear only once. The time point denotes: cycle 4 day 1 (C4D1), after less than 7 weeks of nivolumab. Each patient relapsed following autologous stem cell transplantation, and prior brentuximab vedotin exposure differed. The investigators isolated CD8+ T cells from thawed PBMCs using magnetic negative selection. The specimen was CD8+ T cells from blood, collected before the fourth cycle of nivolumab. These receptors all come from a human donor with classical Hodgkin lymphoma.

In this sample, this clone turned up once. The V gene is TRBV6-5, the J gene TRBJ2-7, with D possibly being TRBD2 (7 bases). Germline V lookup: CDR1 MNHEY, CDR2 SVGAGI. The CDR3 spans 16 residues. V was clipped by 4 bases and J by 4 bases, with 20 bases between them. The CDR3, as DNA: TGTGCCAGCAGTTCCCCGGGGGGCTTTCACCTATACGAGCAGTACTTC. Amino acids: CASSSPGGFHLYEQYF.

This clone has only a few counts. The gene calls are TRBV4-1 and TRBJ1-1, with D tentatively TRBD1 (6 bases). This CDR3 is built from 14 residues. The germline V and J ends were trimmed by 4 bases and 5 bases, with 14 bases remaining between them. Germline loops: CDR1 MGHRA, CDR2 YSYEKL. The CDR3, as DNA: TGCGCCAGCAGCCTCCGGGGGGCAGGTACTGAAGCTTTCTTT. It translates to CASSLRGAGTEAFF.

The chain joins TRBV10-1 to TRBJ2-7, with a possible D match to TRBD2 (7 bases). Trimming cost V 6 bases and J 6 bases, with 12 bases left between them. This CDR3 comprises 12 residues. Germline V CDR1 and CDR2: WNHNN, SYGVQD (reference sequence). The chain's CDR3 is CASSPGGREQYF. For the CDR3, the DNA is TGCGCCAGCAGCCCCGGGGGGCGCGAGCAGTACTTC.

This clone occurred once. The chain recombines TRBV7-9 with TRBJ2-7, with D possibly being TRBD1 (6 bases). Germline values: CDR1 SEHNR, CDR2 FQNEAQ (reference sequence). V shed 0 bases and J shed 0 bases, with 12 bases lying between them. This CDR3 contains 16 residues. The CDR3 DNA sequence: TGTGCCAGCAGCTTAGCGCTAGGGGGTGACTCCTACGAGCAGTACTTC. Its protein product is CASSLALGGDSYEQYF.

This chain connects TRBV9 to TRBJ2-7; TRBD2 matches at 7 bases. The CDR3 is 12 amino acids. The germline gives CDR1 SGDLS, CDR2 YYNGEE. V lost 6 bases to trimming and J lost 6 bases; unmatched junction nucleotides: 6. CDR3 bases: TGTGCCAGCACCTCTGGGGGGGGCGAGCAGTACTTC. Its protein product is CASTSGGGEQYF.

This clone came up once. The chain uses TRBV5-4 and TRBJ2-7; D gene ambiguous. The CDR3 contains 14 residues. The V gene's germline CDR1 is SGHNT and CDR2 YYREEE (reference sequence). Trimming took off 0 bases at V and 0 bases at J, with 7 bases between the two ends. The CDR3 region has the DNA TGTGCCAGCAGCTTGGAGGCCAGCTCCTACGAGCAGTACTTC. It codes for CASSLEASSYEQYF. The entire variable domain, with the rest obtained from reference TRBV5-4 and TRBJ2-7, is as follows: ETGVTQSPTHLIKTRGQQVTLRCSSQSGHNTVSWYQQALGQGPQFIFQYYREEENGRGNFPPRFSGLQFPNYSSELNVNALELDDSALYLCASSLEASSYEQYFGPGTRLTVT.

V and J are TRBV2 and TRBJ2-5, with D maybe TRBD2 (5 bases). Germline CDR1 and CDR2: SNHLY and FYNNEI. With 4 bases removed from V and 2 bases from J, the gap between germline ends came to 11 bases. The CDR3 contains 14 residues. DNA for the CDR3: TGTGCCAGCAGTGTTTTTAGCGTTCAAGAGACCCAGTACTTC. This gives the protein CASSVFSVQETQYF. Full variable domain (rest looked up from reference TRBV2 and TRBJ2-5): EPEVTQTPSHQVTQMGQEVILRCVPISNHLYFYWYRQILGQKVEFLVSFYNNEISEKSEIFDDQFSVERPDGSNFTLKIRSTKLEDSAMYFCASSVFSVQETQYFGPGTRLLVL.

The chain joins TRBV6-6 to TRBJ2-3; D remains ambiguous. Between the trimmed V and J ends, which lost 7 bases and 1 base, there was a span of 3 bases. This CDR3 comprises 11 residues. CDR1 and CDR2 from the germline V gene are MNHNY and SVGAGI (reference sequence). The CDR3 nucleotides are TGTGCCAGCAAGGGCACAGATACGCAGTATTTT. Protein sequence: CASKGTDTQYF.

CDR3 residues: CASSYGSGGHGYTF. CDR3 DNA sequence: TGTGCCAGCAGTTACGGGTCGGGTGGTCATGGCTACACCTTC. The J gene is TRBJ1-2, the V gene TRBV6-6; D uncertain. Between the trimmed V and J ends, which lost 2 bases and 6 bases, there was a span of 13 bases. Germline V gene lookup returns CDR1 MNHNY and CDR2 SVGAGI (reference sequence). CDR3 length equals 14 residues.

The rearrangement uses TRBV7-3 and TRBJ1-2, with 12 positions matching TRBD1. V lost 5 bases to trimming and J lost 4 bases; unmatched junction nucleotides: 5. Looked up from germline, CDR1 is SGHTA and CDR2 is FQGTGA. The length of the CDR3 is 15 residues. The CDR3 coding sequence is TGTGCCAGCAGCCCCGGGACAGGGGGCAGCTATGGCTACACCTTC. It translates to CASSPGTGGSYGYTF.

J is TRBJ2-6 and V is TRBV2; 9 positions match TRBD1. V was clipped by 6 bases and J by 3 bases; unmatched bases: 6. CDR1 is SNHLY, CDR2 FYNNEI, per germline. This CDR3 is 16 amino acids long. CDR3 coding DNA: TGTGCCAGCAGCAGGACAGGGGAACTTGGGGCCAACGTCCTGACTTTC. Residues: CASSRTGELGANVLTF.

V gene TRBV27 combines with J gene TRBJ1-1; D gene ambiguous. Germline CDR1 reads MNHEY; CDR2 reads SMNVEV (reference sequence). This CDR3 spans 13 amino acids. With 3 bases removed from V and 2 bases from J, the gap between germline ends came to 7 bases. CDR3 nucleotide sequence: TGTGCCAGCAGTTTTGGGTCTAACACTGAAGCTTTCTTT. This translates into CASSFGSNTEAFF.

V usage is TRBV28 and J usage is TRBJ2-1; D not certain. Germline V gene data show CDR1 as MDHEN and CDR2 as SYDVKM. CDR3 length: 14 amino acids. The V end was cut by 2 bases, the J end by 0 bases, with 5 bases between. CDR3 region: CASSLDGSYNEQFF. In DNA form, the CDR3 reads TGTGCCAGCAGTTTAGACGGCTCCTACAATGAGCAGTTCTTC.

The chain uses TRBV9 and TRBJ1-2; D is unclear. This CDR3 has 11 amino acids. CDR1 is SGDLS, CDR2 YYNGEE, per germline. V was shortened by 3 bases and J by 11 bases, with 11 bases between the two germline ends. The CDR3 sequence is CASSEPRGYTF. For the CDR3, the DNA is TGTGCCAGCAGCGAGCCCCGGGGATACACCTTC.